One and the same sample provided the 20 T cell receptor beta chains below, sequenced in a study of T cells in localized non-small cell lung cancer. Using immunoSEQ multiplex PCR, the repertoire was profiled, and TCRdb retains in-frame clones only, with some absent. The sample shows tens of thousands of clones, around 87% of them seen only once. The material was peripheral blood mononuclear cells, obtained before any cancer treatment. The source is a man aged 40 to 70 with stage III lung adenocarcinoma.

The chain employs TRBV4-3 and TRBJ2-2; 8 bases agree with TRBD2. CDR3 length: 16 residues. The V and J ends lost 0 bases and 6 bases, in that order; junction bases with no gene match: 6. Per germline, CDR1 LGHNA and CDR2 YSLEER. The CDR3 nucleotides are TGCGCCAGCAGCCAAGAACTAGGACTAGCTCCCGGGGAGCTGTTTTTT. It translates to CASSQELGLAPGELFF.

The rearrangement uses TRBV5-1 and TRBJ2-1; 7 nucleotides match TRBD1. This CDR3 contains 13 residues. After removal of 5 bases from V and 4 bases from J, the junction contained 3 bases not matched to a gene. CDR1 SGHRS and CDR2 YFSETQ come from the germline V gene. CDR3 sequence: CASRQGQYNEQFF. Written as DNA, the CDR3 is TGCGCCAGCAGACAGGGACAGTACAATGAGCAGTTCTTC.

This chain uses TRBV5-1 with TRBJ1-2; no clear D. Between the trimmed V and J ends, which lost 4 bases and 3 bases, there was a span of 10 bases. The CDR3 extends over 13 amino acids. In germline, CDR1 is SGHRS, CDR2 YFSETQ. The CDR3 DNA sequence: TGCGCCAGCAGCCGTACCCTGGACTATGGCTACACCTTC. This sequence encodes CASSRTLDYGYTF.

This sequence joins TRBV11-2 and TRBJ2-1; a weak D match, TRBD1 (5 bases). This CDR3 has 16 residues. The V end lost 0 bases, the J end lost 4 bases, and 13 bases lay between the germline ends. Per the germline V gene, CDR1 is SGHAT and CDR2 is FQNNGV. CDR3 sequence reads: CASSLDWQGQYNEQFF. CDR3 bases: TGTGCCAGCAGCTTAGATTGGCAGGGCCAGTACAATGAGCAGTTCTTC. The whole variable domain, remainder taken from reference TRBV11-2 and TRBJ2-1, is EAGVAQSPRYKIIEKRQSVAFWCNPISGHATLYWYQQILGQGPKLLIQFQNNGVVDDSQLPKDRFSAERLKGVDSTLKIQPAKLEDSAVYLCASSLDWQGQYNEQFFGPGTRLTVL.

The chain is built from TRBV5-1 and TRBJ2-7; D gene uncertain. The V and J ends lost 1 base and 3 bases respectively, with 11 bases between them. Germline assignment: CDR1 SGHRS and CDR2 YFSETQ. CDR3 length: 14 amino acids. CDR3: CASSLSGDLYEQYF. The DNA for the CDR3 is TGCGCCAGCAGCTTGTCTGGGGATCTCTACGAGCAGTACTTC.

The V and J genes are TRBV7-8 and TRBJ1-6; TRBD1 matches at 9 bases. With V trimmed by 5 bases and J by 7 bases, 9 bases remained unmatched. The germline gives CDR1 SGHVS, CDR2 FQNEAQ. CDR3 length: 16 residues. For the CDR3, the DNA is TGTGCCAGCAGCCTCCGGGACAGGGTACAAAATTCACCCCTCCACTTT. Amino acids: CASSLRDRVQNSPLHF. The complete variable domain, with remaining parts taken from reference TRBV7-8 and TRBJ1-6, reads GAGVSQSPRYKVAKRGQDVALRCDPISGHVSLFWYQQALGQGPEFLTYFQNEAQLDKSGLPSDRFFAERPEGSVSTLKIQRTQQEDSAVYLCASSLRDRVQNSPLHFGNGTRLTVT.

The chain combines TRBV18 with TRBJ2-2; TRBD1 is a possible D gene (5 bases). Germline CDR1 is KGHSH and CDR2 is LQKENI. This CDR3 has 14 residues. The ends were cut back, 4 bases at V and 7 bases at J, with 13 bases in the middle. The CDR3 DNA follows: TGTGCCAGCTCACTAGGGGCGATTGGCGGGGAGCTGTTTTTT. This codes for CASSLGAIGGELFF.

The V and J genes are TRBV7-9 and TRBJ1-3; unclear D gene. There are 15 residues in the CDR3. In germline, CDR1 is SEHNR, CDR2 FQNEAQ (reference sequence). V lost 3 bases and J lost 0, with 9 bases in between. The DNA for the CDR3 is TGTGCCAGCAGCTTGGCAGCCCGCTCTGGAAACACCATATATTTT. This encodes CASSLAARSGNTIYF.

V is TRBV11-3 and J is TRBJ2-5; TRBD2 aligns across 13 bases. Germline trimming cut 5 bases from V and 3 bases from J; bases unmatched to any gene: 6. The germline CDR1 and CDR2 sequences are SGHNT and YENEEA. The CDR3 has 16 residues. The CDR3 nucleotides are TGTGCCAGCAGCCGTAGGGGGACTAGCGGGGAAGAGACCCAGTACTTC. Translating gives CASSRRGTSGEETQYF.

In DNA form, the CDR3 reads TGTGCCAGCAGTTCACCAAATCGACAGAGGTGGTTCTTC. Amino acid sequence: CASSSPNRQRWFF. The rearrangement links TRBV6-5 to TRBJ2-1, with D possibly being TRBD1 (5 bases). The germline gives CDR1 MNHEY, CDR2 SVGAGI. The CDR3 runs to 13 residues. Trimming took off 4 bases at V and 15 bases at J, with 19 bases between the two ends.

The chain couples TRBV15 to TRBJ1-2; D is perhaps TRBD1 (5 bases). Germline-derived CDR1 and CDR2 are LNHNV and YYDKDF (reference sequence). There are 12 residues in the CDR3. Trimming left V 5 bases short and J 2 bases short, with 6 bases between. The CDR3 spells CATSGGNYGYTF. The CDR3 coding sequence is TGTGCCACCAGCGGGGGAAACTATGGCTACACCTTC. Based on the CDR3 plus reference TRBV15 and TRBJ1-2, the full variable domain is DAMVIQNPRYQVTQFGKPVTLSCSQTLNHNVMYWYQQKSSQAPKLLFHYYDKDFNNEADTPDNFQSRRPNTSFCFLDIRSPGLGDTAMYLCATSGGNYGYTFGSGTRLTVV.

Only one count was recorded for this clone. This chain connects TRBV11-2 to TRBJ1-6; 7 bases are a match to TRBD1. Germline assignment: CDR1 SGHAT and CDR2 FQNNGV. V lost 1 base, J lost 5 bases, and 2 bases stayed unmatched. The CDR3 loop spans 15 amino acids. The CDR3 region is CASSLVGTDNSPLHF. In nucleotides, the CDR3 is TGTGCCAGCAGCTTAGTCGGGACAGATAATTCACCCCTCCACTTT.

The V and J genes are TRBV7-2 and TRBJ2-7; the match to TRBD2 covers 8 bases. The V and J ends lost 5 bases and 5 bases, in that order; junction bases with no gene match: 8. There are 14 residues in the CDR3. Germline lookup yields CDR1 SGHTA and CDR2 FQGNSA. This CDR3 is CASSRRRGADEQYF. Written as DNA, the CDR3 is TGTGCCAGCAGCCGAAGGCGGGGGGCCGACGAGCAGTACTTC.

CDR3 nucleotides: TGCGCCAGCAGTGCCGAGACTAGCGGGGTTCAGCAGTACTTC. Translation gives CASSAETSGVQQYF. The chain is built from TRBV10-2 and TRBJ2-7, with 11 bases matching TRBD2. The CDR3 is 14 amino acids. The germline gives CDR1 WSHSY, CDR2 SAAADI. V lost 4 bases to trimming and J lost 8 bases; unmatched junction nucleotides: 7.

This clone was counted between two and nine times. V and J are TRBV6-6 and TRBJ1-6; D remains ambiguous. CDR1 and CDR2 (germline): MNHNY, SVGAGI (reference sequence). This CDR3 is 12 amino acids long. V was cut by 6 bases and J by 8 bases, with 8 bases left in between. This CDR3 is CASSGRDSPLHF. As DNA, the CDR3 is TGTGCCAGCAGCGGAAGAGATTCACCCCTCCACTTT.

The chain employs TRBV28 and TRBJ2-3, with 12 bases that match TRBD2. In germline, CDR1 is MDHEN, CDR2 SYDVKM. Trimming took 8 bases from V and 7 from J; bases not matched to a gene: 7. This CDR3 is built from 14 residues. The CDR3 DNA reads as TGTGCCAGCCGGTCTAGCGGGGGGGATCATACGCAGTATTTT. Translated: CASRSSGGDHTQYF.

The rearrangement links TRBV7-2 to TRBJ2-7; D gene unclear. Germline V gene data show CDR1 as SGHTA and CDR2 as FQGNSA. This CDR3 spans 14 amino acids. Trimming shortened V by 0 bases and J by 2 bases, and 8 bases separated the two germline ends. The CDR3 sequence: CASSLAMQPYEQYF. Written as DNA, the CDR3 is TGTGCCAGCAGCTTAGCAATGCAGCCCTACGAGCAGTACTTC.

This chain joins TRBV5-1 and TRBJ1-3; no clear D. Germline V gives CDR1 SGHRS, CDR2 YFSETQ. The V gene lost 0 bases and the J gene lost 4 bases, with 8 bases spanning the gap. CDR3 length: 14 amino acids. CDR3: CASSLEGSGNTIYF. The CDR3 nucleotides are TGCGCCAGCAGCTTGGAAGGGTCGGGAAACACCATATATTTT.

This chain uses TRBV2 with TRBJ1-1; TRBD1 matches at 7 bases. The CDR3 runs 13 residues. Germline V gives CDR1 SNHLY, CDR2 FYNNEI. After removal of 6 bases from V and 11 bases from J, the junction contained 12 bases not matched to a gene. The CDR3 bases are TGTGCCAGCAGCGAGGGGGCAGGATTAAAGGCTTTCTTT. Protein sequence: CASSEGAGLKAFF.

Details on this clone: In the same sample, other DNA sequences code for this CDR3. The chain has TRBV5-6 and TRBJ2-5; TRBD2 matches 8 bases. The CDR3 has 15 residues. Germline V CDR1 and CDR2: SGHDT, YYEEEE. V shed 0 bases and J 5 bases; nucleotides not matched to a gene: 6. The CDR3 coding sequence is TGTGCCAGCAGCTTGGGCGCGGGGGGCGGGGAGACCCAGTACTTC. It specifies CASSLGAGGGETQYF.